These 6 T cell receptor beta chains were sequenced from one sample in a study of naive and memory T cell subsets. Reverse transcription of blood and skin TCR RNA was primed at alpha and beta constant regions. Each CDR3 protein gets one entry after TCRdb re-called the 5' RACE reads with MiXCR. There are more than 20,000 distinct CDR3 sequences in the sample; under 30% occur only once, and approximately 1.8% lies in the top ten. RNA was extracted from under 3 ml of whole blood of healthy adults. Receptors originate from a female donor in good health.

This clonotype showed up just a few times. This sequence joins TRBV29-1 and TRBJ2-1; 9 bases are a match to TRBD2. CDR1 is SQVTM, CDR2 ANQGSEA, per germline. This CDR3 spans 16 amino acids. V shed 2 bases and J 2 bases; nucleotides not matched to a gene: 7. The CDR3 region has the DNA TGCAGCGTTGAATCGTCTAGCGGGGACCCCTACAATGAGCAGTTCTTC. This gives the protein CSVESSSGDPYNEQFF.

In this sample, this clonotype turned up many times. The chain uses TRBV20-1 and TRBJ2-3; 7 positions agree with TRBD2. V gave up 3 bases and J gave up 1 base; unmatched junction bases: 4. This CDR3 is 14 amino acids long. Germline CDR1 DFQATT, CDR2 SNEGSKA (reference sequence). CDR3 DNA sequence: TGCAGTGCTAGGCTTGCGGGAGGCACAGATACGCAGTATTTT. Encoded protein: CSARLAGGTDTQYF.

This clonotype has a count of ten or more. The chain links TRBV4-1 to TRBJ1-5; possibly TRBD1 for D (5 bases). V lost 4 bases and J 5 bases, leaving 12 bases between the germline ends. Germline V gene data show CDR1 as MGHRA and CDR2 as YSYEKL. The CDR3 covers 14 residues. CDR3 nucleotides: TGCGCCAGCAGCCCTTACGAGGGACATCAGCCCCAGCATTTT. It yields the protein CASSPYEGHQPQHF.

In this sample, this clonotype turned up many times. The CDR3 sequence: CSVEVVVQWHYEQYF. CDR3 nucleotide sequence: TGCAGCGTTGAAGTGGTAGTTCAGTGGCACTACGAGCAGTACTTC. The V and J genes are TRBV29-1 and TRBJ2-7, with D uncertain. V gave up 1 base and J gave up 3 bases, with 16 bases separating them. The length of the CDR3 is 15 residues. Germline V lookup: CDR1 SQVTM, CDR2 ANQGSEA.

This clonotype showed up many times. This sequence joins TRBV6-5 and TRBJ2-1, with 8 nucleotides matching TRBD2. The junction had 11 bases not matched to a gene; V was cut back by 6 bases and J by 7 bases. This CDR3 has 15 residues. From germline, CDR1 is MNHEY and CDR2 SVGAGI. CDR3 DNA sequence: TGTGCCAGCAGCCGTAGCGGGGCGACGGGGAATGAGCAGTTCTTC. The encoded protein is CASSRSGATGNEQFF.

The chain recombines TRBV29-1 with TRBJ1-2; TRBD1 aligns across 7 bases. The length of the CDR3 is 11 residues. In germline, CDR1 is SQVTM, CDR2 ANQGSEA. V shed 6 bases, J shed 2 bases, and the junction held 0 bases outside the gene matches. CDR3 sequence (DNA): TGCAGCGTGGGACAGAACTATGGCTACACCTTC. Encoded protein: CSVGQNYGYTF.